The rows below give T cell receptor beta chains drawn from one sample of a study of beta chain features in type 1 diabetes. Sequenced by immunoSEQ multiplex PCR; TCRdb stores in-frame clones only, minus some. The sample has some 290,000 clones; around 24% are singletons. Material for sequencing was naive CD4+ T cells from blood. The receptor source for this set is a woman under 40 with type 1 diabetes. Both conserved end residues are part of each CDR3. The D gene is left open where the match is weak. Clone size is shown for a subset of rows, as once, few, many or a class of expanded clone.

TRBV7-2	-	TRBJ2-7	TRBD2	CASSLAGTSVYEQYF	TGTGCCAGCAGCTTAGCCGGGACTAGCGTATACGAGCAGTACTTC
TRBV29-1	-	TRBJ2-5	TRBD2	CSVRLAGKETQYF	TGCAGCGTTCGGCTAGCGGGAAAAGAGACCCAGTACTTC
TRBV7-9	-	TRBJ2-7	-	CASSYRANDNYEQYF	TGTGCCAGCAGCTACCGCGCGAACGATAACTACGAGCAGTACTTC
TRBV2	-	TRBJ2-1	TRBD2	CASSSGSPYNEQFF	TGTGCCAGCAGTAGCGGGAGTCCTTACAATGAGCAGTTCTTC
TRBV30	few	TRBJ2-7	-	CAWSVGGYEQYF	TGTGCCTGGAGTGTCGGGGGCTACGAGCAGTACTTC
TRBV5-1	-	TRBJ2-5	-	CASSGASPAREETQYF	TGCGCCAGCAGTGGGGCGTCCCCGGCAAGAGAAGAGACCCAGTACTTC
TRBV10-3	few	TRBJ2-7	-	CAIGPSELYEQYF	TGTGCCATCGGGCCATCTGAACTCTACGAGCAGTACTTC
TRBV5-1	few	TRBJ1-1	TRBD1	CASSLRAQGDGTEAFF	TGCGCCAGCAGCTTGAGAGCCCAGGGGGATGGTACTGAAGCTTTCTTT
TRBV19	-	TRBJ2-1	TRBD1	CASSLTGGAYNEQFF	TGTGCCAGTAGTCTCACAGGGGGAGCCTACAATGAGCAGTTCTTC
TRBV7-9	-	TRBJ2-1	-	CASSLLSRDTRLNEQFF	TGTGCCAGCAGCTTACTCAGCCGGGACACGCGTTTGAATGAGCAGTTCTTC
TRBV29-1	-	TRBJ2-1	-	CSVKSGPSYNEQFF	TGCAGCGTGAAGAGCGGGCCTTCCTACAATGAGCAGTTCTTC
TRBV29-1	few	TRBJ2-5	-	CSVSSNQETQYF	TGCAGCGTTTCTAGTAACCAAGAGACCCAGTACTTC
TRBV7-9	-	TRBJ1-2	-	CATQGYGYTF	TGTGCCACACAGGGCTATGGCTACACCTTC
TRBV11-2	-	TRBJ2-7	TRBD2	CASSLAGGPYEQYF	TGTGCCAGCAGCTTAGCGGGAGGGCCCTACGAGCAGTACTTC
TRBV25-1	-	TRBJ2-5	-	CASSRGRQETQYF	TGTGCCAGCAGTAGGGGAAGGCAAGAGACCCAGTACTTC
TRBV29-1	-	TRBJ2-5	TRBD2	CSVEGGLALGIKTQYF	TGCAGCGTTGAAGGGGGACTAGCGTTAGGAATAAAGACCCAGTACTTC
TRBV4-1	few	TRBJ1-5	-	CASSSGLNQPQHF	TGCGCCAGCAGCTCAGGGCTCAATCAGCCCCAGCATTTT
TRBV7-2	-	TRBJ2-7	TRBD2	CASSLTGGMSSYEQYF	TGTGCCAGCAGCTTAACGGGGGGGATGAGCTCCTACGAGCAGTACTTC
TRBV18	few	TRBJ1-5	-	CASSLMQGNNQPQHF	TGTGCCAGCTCACTGATGCAGGGTAACAATCAGCCCCAGCATTTT
TRBV11-2	few	TRBJ2-7	-	CASSLGGRTYSYEQYF	TGTGCCAGCAGCTTAGGAGGGCGCACCTACTCCTACGAGCAGTACTTC
TRBV25-1	-	TRBJ1-2	TRBD1	CASSEQGENYGYTF	TGTGCCAGCAGCGAACAGGGGGAGAACTATGGCTACACCTTC
TRBV7-6	-	TRBJ2-7	TRBD2	CASSRLAGMVEQYF	TGTGCCAGCAGCCGACTAGCGGGAATGGTCGAGCAGTACTTC
TRBV7-8	few	TRBJ2-1	-	CASSRRRTWDEQFF	TGTGCCAGCAGCCGGCGTCGGACATGGGATGAGCAGTTCTTC
TRBV7-3	-	TRBJ2-1	-	CASSPSLAEYNEQFF	TGTGCCAGCAGCCCCTCCTTAGCGGAGTACAATGAGCAGTTCTTC
TRBV2	-	TRBJ2-3	TRBD2	CASSDIGTSGGRTDTQYF	TGTGCCAGCAGTGATATTGGGACTAGCGGAGGGAGGACAGATACGCAGTATTTT
TRBV28	-	TRBJ2-2	TRBD2	CASSFSADVSGTTGELFF	TGTGCCAGCAGTTTCTCCGCGGATGTTAGCGGGACGACCGGGGAGCTGTTTTTT
TRBV5-1	few	TRBJ1-1	TRBD1	CASSKGQGIAGAEAFF	TGCGCCAGCAGTAAGGGACAGGGCATAGCAGGAGCTGAAGCTTTCTTT
TRBV5-4	few	TRBJ2-1	TRBD2	CASSPTTWTSGNEQFF	TGTGCCAGCAGCCCTACTACGTGGACTAGCGGAAATGAGCAGTTCTTC
TRBV28	-	TRBJ1-1	TRBD1	CASSGKGQSTEAFF	TGTGCCAGCAGTGGGAAGGGACAGTCAACTGAAGCTTTCTTT
TRBV4-2	few	TRBJ1-2	TRBD1	CASSQDLRDRGNGYTF	TGTGCCAGCAGCCAAGATCTCCGGGACAGGGGGAACGGCTACACCTTC
TRBV29-1	few	TRBJ1-1	TRBD1	CSGRQGAEAFF	TGCAGCGGGCGACAGGGCGCTGAAGCTTTCTTT
TRBV5-1	-	TRBJ1-1	-	CASSLGQILNTEAFF	TGCGCCAGCAGCTTGGGACAGATATTGAACACTGAAGCTTTCTTT
TRBV29-1	-	TRBJ2-5	-	CSVAGVSNQETQYF	TGCAGCGTTGCGGGGGTTAGTAACCAAGAGACCCAGTACTTC
TRBV29-1	-	TRBJ2-1	-	CSVVPETQFF	TGCAGCGTTGTGCCGGAGACCCAGTTCTTC
TRBV18	few	TRBJ1-1	TRBD1	CASSPRTGNTEAFF	TGTGCCAGCTCACCCCGGACAGGGAACACTGAAGCTTTCTTT
TRBV5-1	-	TRBJ2-7	TRBD2	CASSPASGTYEQYF	TGCGCCAGCAGCCCCGCCAGCGGGACCTACGAGCAGTACTTC
TRBV18	few	TRBJ1-1	TRBD1	CASSPPGQATEAFF	TGTGCCAGCTCACCACCGGGACAGGCCACTGAAGCTTTCTTT
TRBV5-6	-	TRBJ2-3	TRBD2	CASSSQRESGDTQYF	TGTGCCAGCAGCTCCCAGCGGGAGTCCGGGGATACGCAGTATTTT
TRBV29-1	-	TRBJ1-2	-	CSVEGVRFGYTF	TGCAGCGTTGAGGGCGTCCGATTCGGCTACACCTTC
TRBV6-6	few	TRBJ2-7	-	CASMDSNRGEQYF	TGTGCCAGCATGGACTCGAATCGGGGCGAGCAGTACTTC
TRBV30	-	TRBJ1-1	TRBD1	CARQGTANTEAFF	TGTGCCCGCCAAGGGACAGCGAACACTGAAGCTTTCTTT
TRBV7-9	-	TRBJ2-3	-	CASSLPGVADTQYF	TGTGCCAGCAGCTTACCGGGGGTCGCAGATACGCAGTATTTT
TRBV4-1	few	TRBJ1-1	-	CASGGHKNTEAFF	TGCGCCAGCGGGGGACACAAGAACACTGAAGCTTTCTTT